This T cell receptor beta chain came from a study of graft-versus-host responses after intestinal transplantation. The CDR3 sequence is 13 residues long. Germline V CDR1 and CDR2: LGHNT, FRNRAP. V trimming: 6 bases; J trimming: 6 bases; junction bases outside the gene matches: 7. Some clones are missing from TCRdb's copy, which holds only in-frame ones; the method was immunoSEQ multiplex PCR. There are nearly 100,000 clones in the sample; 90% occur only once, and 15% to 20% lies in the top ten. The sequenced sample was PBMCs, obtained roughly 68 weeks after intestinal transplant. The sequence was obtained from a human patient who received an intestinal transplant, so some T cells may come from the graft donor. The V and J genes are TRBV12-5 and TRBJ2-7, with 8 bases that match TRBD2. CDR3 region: CASGQAGGREQYF. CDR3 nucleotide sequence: TGTGCTAGTGGCCAGGCGGGGGGCCGCGAGCAGTACTTC.